These 10 T cell receptor beta chains share one sample of origin, sequenced in a study of cytomegalovirus exposure and HLA in healthy donors (dated by TCRdb to the late 2010s). Preparation of the library involved the immunoSEQ multiplex PCR assay. For the multiplex PCR, a mixture combining 60 forward primers for TCR Vbeta segments and 13 reverse primers for TCR Jbeta segments was used. TCRdb took this table from immuneACCESS and kept in-frame rearrangements with V and J called. Such tables lack part of the clones; where checked against another copy, unresolved V genes explain under half of the gap, and the rest is unexplained. The sample contains approximately 88,000 clones, more than 75% of them found a single time. Roughly 5.4% of the sample goes to the ten largest clones. Sequencing was done on a sample of PBMCs. All receptors come from a man aged 25-45 years in good health and CMV-seropositive.

In its sample, this clone was seen once. V and J are TRBV9 and TRBJ2-2, with TRBD1 identical over 9 bases. V gave up 4 bases and J gave up 3 bases; unmatched junction bases: 10. CDR3 length equals 17 residues. Germline V gene lookup returns CDR1 SGDLS and CDR2 YYNGEE. CDR3 DNA: TGTGCCAGCAGCACCACCGGGACAGGGTTTTACACCGGGGAGCTGTTTTTT. This codes for CASSTTGTGFYTGELFF.

This clone was recorded a few times. This rearrangement joins TRBV7-6 to TRBJ2-7, with 11 bases fitting TRBD1. The CDR3 length is 14 residues. Per germline, CDR1 SGHVS and CDR2 FNYEAQ. Trimming cost V 5 bases and J 5 bases; bases outside gene matches: 5. CDR3 DNA sequence: TGTGCCAGCAGCCCCGGACAGGGGGCGAACGAGCAGTACTTC. It encodes CASSPGQGANEQYF.

The chain uses TRBV2 and TRBJ1-1; the D is unclear. Germline V gene data show CDR1 as SNHLY and CDR2 as FYNNEI. CDR3 size: 15 residues. Trimming took 5 bases from V and 0 from J, leaving 13 bases between them. CDR3 bases: TGTGCCAGCAGTCCGTATCGGGGAGTGAACACTGAAGCTTTCTTT. Residues: CASSPYRGVNTEAFF.

The chain combines TRBV9 with TRBJ2-5, with TRBD2 matching 14 bases. The junction had 8 bases not matched to a gene; V was cut back by 4 bases and J by 9 bases. From germline, CDR1 is SGDLS and CDR2 YYNGEE. The CDR3 length is 15 residues. The CDR3 region has the DNA TGTGCCAGCAGCTATGGGACTAGCGGGGGTGGAGCCCAGTACTTC. It translates to CASSYGTSGGGAQYF.

This rearrangement joins TRBV27 to TRBJ2-7; tentatively, D is TRBD2 (5 bases). The V end was cut by 3 bases, the J end by 0 bases, with 9 bases between. In germline, CDR1 is MNHEY, CDR2 SMNVEV (reference sequence). The CDR3 contains 14 residues. The CDR3 nucleotides are TGTGCCAGCAGTTTCTCTAGCTCCTCCTACGAGCAGTACTTC. It is translated as CASSFSSSSYEQYF.

The gene calls are TRBV25-1 and TRBJ2-3, with D unresolved. CDR3 length: 13 residues. Trimming stripped 8 bases from V and 2 bases from J, with 11 bases between. Germline V CDR1 and CDR2: MGHDK, SYGVNS. The DNA for the CDR3 is TGTGCCAGCCGCAAGGAGACCACAGATACGCAGTATTTT. It translates to CASRKETTDTQYF.

Only a few counts were recorded for this clone. This sequence joins TRBV5-4 and TRBJ2-1, with D maybe TRBD2 (6 bases). The CDR3 has 15 residues. The V end was cut by 0 bases, the J end by 3 bases, with 10 bases between. Germline V gene data show CDR1 as SGHNT and CDR2 as YYREEE (reference sequence). CDR3 loop: CASSLAGDDYNEQFF. CDR3 DNA sequence: TGTGCCAGCAGCTTGGCGGGGGACGACTACAATGAGCAGTTCTTC.

The chain couples TRBV14 to TRBJ1-1, with D perhaps matching TRBD1 (5 bases). V lost 0 bases and J lost 9, with 11 bases in between. The CDR3 is made up of 13 amino acids. Per germline, CDR1 SGHDN and CDR2 FVKESK. This CDR3 reads CASSQEGAAKAFF. CDR3 bases: TGTGCCAGCAGCCAAGAAGGGGCAGCTAAAGCTTTCTTT.

The rearrangement joins TRBV5-1 to TRBJ2-3, with unresolved D. In germline, CDR1 is SGHRS, CDR2 YFSETQ. V dropped 7 bases and J dropped 1 base, with 16 bases sitting between them. The CDR3 runs to 15 residues. CDR3: CASRERSQGTDTQYF. CDR3 sequence (DNA): TGCGCCAGCCGAGAGAGGTCCCAAGGCACAGATACGCAGTATTTT. Combining the CDR3 with reference TRBV5-1 and TRBJ2-3 gives the whole variable domain KAGVTQTPRYLIKTRGQQVTLSCSPISGHRSVSWYQQTPGQGLQFLFEYFSETQRNKGNFPGRFSGRQFSNSRSEMNVSTLELGDSALYLCASRERSQGTDTQYFGPGTRLTVL.

This CDR3 reads CASSFLRTGGIAFF. CDR3 DNA sequence: TGTGCCAGCAGTTTCCTACGGACAGGGGGCATTGCTTTCTTT. This chain joins TRBV28 and TRBJ1-1; 11 bases are a match to TRBD1. V shed 3 bases and J 11 bases; nucleotides not matched to a gene: 8. Germline CDR1 and CDR2: MDHEN and SYDVKM. This CDR3 has 14 amino acids. The full variable domain, in which reference TRBV28 and TRBJ1-1 provide the parts outside the CDR3, is DVKVTQSSRYLVKRTGEKVFLECVQDMDHENMFWYRQDPGLGLRLIYFSYDVKMKEKGDIPEGYSVSREKKERFSLILESASTNQTSMYLCASSFLRTGGIAFFGQGTRLTVV.